These 11 T cell receptor beta chains came from one sample sequenced in a study of vaccination and CD4 T cells after COVID-19 (dated by TCRdb to between 2021 and 2022). This specimen's treatment or condition label, interpreted: approximately nine-day PBMC culture with coronavirus spike peptide pools or control peptides (ViraFEST assay). The method behind the library was PCR. The listed sequencing device is Illumina iSeq 100. DNA from cultured CD4+ T cells underwent TCR sequencing with the Oncomine TCR Beta short-read assay at the Johns Hopkins FTIC core. TCRdb reran the public reads through fastp at Q25 and MiXCR, keeping productive beta chains. CDR3 protein duplicates are merged, each entry listing the most common genes and DNA. This sample lists about 20,000 distinct CDR3 sequences; 23% were detected once. The ten largest make up approximately 7.8% of the sample. These TCRs are of unknown antigen specificity.

Input material: cultured CD4+ T cells from blood. Receptor source: a human donor with COVID-19.

This chain links TRBV30 with TRBJ1-6; possibly TRBD1 for D (6 bases). Germline assignment: CDR1 GTSNPN and CDR2 SVGIG (reference sequence). With 4 bases removed from V and 9 bases from J, the gap between germline ends came to 13 bases. The CDR3 sequence is 13 residues long. The CDR3 here is CAWTPGHSSPLHF. DNA of the CDR3: TGTGCCTGGACCCCGGGACACTCTTCACCCCTCCACTTT.

This chain joins TRBV3-1 and TRBJ1-2; D may be TRBD1 (5 bases). CDR1 LGHDT and CDR2 YNNKEL come from the germline V gene (reference sequence). V gave up 3 bases and J gave up 8 bases, with 16 bases separating them. This CDR3 is 14 amino acids long. As DNA, the CDR3 is TGTGCCAGCAGCCAGGTATCCCAGGGTCACGGCTACACCTTC. Its protein product is CASSQVSQGHGYTF.

The chain links TRBV6-1 to TRBJ1-2; D is uncertain. Trimming took 3 bases from V and 4 from J, leaving 0 bases between them. Germline V gene lookup returns CDR1 MNHNS and CDR2 SASEGT. The CDR3 runs to 10 residues. The CDR3 DNA follows: TGTGCCAGCAGTGACTATGGCTACACCTTC. Translated, it gives CASSDYGYTF.

The V call is TRBV20-1, the J call TRBJ2-7, with 7 positions matching TRBD1. This CDR3 is 13 amino acids long. The germline V gene has CDR1 DFQATT and CDR2 SNEGSKA (reference sequence). V lost 5 bases and J lost 2; bases outside the gene matches: 6. In DNA, the CDR3 is TGCAGTGCTTACTGGGACAGTACCTACGAGCAGTACTTC. It is translated as CSAYWDSTYEQYF.

The chain uses TRBV6-5 and TRBJ2-1; 7 positions agree with TRBD2. After removal of 2 bases from V and 1 base from J, the junction contained 2 bases not matched to a gene. The CDR3 extends over 15 amino acids. CDR1 and CDR2 from the germline V gene are MNHEY and SVGAGI. Written as DNA, the CDR3 is TGTGCCAGCAGTTACGGGGGGGTGTCCTACAATGAGCAGTTCTTC. This translates into CASSYGGVSYNEQFF.

The J gene is TRBJ2-5, the V gene TRBV6-1; D is ambiguous. V lost 6 bases to trimming and J lost 5 bases, with 13 bases between them. From germline, CDR1 is MNHNS and CDR2 SASEGT. This CDR3 contains 13 residues. The CDR3 DNA reads as TGTGCCAGCAGCCAAGGCGGTCCGGAGACCCAGTACTTC. Amino acids: CASSQGGPETQYF.

V is TRBV11-3 and J is TRBJ2-1; the D is unclear. The CDR3 consists of 11 residues. CDR1 and CDR2 (germline): SGHNT, YENEEA. The germline V and J ends were trimmed by 0 bases and 7 bases, with 1 base remaining between them. The CDR3 is CASSLDNEQFF. CDR3 nucleotides: TGTGCCAGCAGCTTAGATAATGAGCAGTTCTTC.

This clonotype was counted a few times. The J gene is TRBJ1-4, the V gene TRBV20-1; 9 bases align to TRBD1. CDR1 and CDR2 (germline): DFQATT, SNEGSKA (reference sequence). The CDR3 runs 16 residues. V was pared by 3 bases and J by 8 bases, with 13 bases of the junction left unmatched. This CDR3 is CSASVPADRGREKLFF. In nucleotides, the CDR3 is TGCAGTGCTAGTGTCCCTGCGGACAGGGGACGGGAAAAACTGTTTTTT.

This rearrangement joins TRBV5-1 to TRBJ1-1; 9 bases line up with TRBD1. From germline, CDR1 is SGHRS and CDR2 YFSETQ. The J segment lost 7 bases and the V segment lost 0 bases, leaving 4 bases of the junction unmatched. The CDR3 spans 14 residues. The CDR3 coding sequence is TGCGCCAGCAGCTTGGACAGGGGGCAAGGTGAAGCTTTCTTT. Protein product: CASSLDRGQGEAFF.

This chain links TRBV7-2 with TRBJ1-2, with D possibly matching TRBD1 (5 bases). The V gene lost 1 base and the J gene lost 3 bases, with 18 bases spanning the gap. CDR1 and CDR2 (germline): SGHTA, FQGNSA. CDR3 length: 17 residues. The CDR3 spells CASSLGVLGGSYYGYTF. CDR3 in DNA: TGTGCCAGCAGCTTAGGGGTCCTTGGGGGTTCCTACTATGGCTACACCTTC.

By frequency in the sample, this clonotype is medium-sized. The rearrangement joins TRBV7-6 to TRBJ1-5; 8 bases agree with TRBD1. V was clipped by 4 bases and J by 7 bases; unmatched bases: 9. The germline CDR1 and CDR2 sequences are SGHVS and FNYEAQ. CDR3 length equals 15 residues. In nucleotides, the CDR3 is TGTGCCAGCAGCTCCGGACAGGGATGGGGGCAGCCCCAGCATTTT. Translated: CASSSGQGWGQPQHF.